This T cell receptor (beta chain) is drawn from a study of T cells in Graves' hyperthyroidism and ophthalmopathy. The CDR3 is made up of 14 amino acids. The germline V and J ends were trimmed by 2 bases and 6 bases, with 10 bases remaining between them. The study defined stable Graves' hyperthyroidism as no ophthalmopathy progression within 18 months. Researchers amplified the TCR beta CDR3 regions from RNA transcripts. With the HTBI primer set, the TCR CDR3 went through a first round of RT-PCR. Each CDR3 protein gets one entry after TCRdb re-called the multiplex PCR reads with MiXCR. The repertoire holds under 350,000 distinct CDR3 sequences, with about 18% as singletons. This clonotype was seen ten or more times.

The TCR originated in a woman between 45 and 60 years old with Graves' hyperthyroidism. Sequencing was performed on blood. V gene TRBV12-3 or TRBV12-4 combines with J gene TRBJ1-4; D remains ambiguous. CDR3 residues: CASSLWQRDEKLFF. The CDR3 region has the DNA TGTGCCAGCAGTTTATGGCAGAGGGATGAAAAACTGTTTTTT.